This TCR beta chain stems from a study of CD8 T cells in Susac syndrome. Roughly 0.45 to 1 ug RNA was reverse transcribed with random hexamers. A single record per CDR3 protein comes from TCRdb applying MiXCR to the immunoSEQ multiplex PCR reads. The repertoire holds about 83,000 distinct CDR3 sequences, with roughly 95% as singletons. The germline gives CDR1 MGHRA, CDR2 YSYEKL. The CDR3 totals 16 residues. V gave up 4 bases and J gave up 4 bases, with 17 bases separating them. The rearrangement joins TRBV4-1 to TRBJ2-1; weak D call: TRBD1 (7 bases). The sequencing sample was made of CD8+ T cells from PBMCs. The receptor comes from a human donor with Susac syndrome. DNA for the CDR3: TGCGCCAGCAGCCCGCAGGGGGGACCACTATACAATGAGCAGTTCTTC. Its protein is CASSPQGGPLYNEQFF.